This T cell receptor (beta chain) was observed in a study of post-analysis software for immune sequencing data. Study information: Included among the disease courses, which were recorded for the cohort, were relapsing-remitting, secondary progressive and progressive-relapsing multiple sclerosis.

Broader study findings: Five or six TRBV segments appeared more often in patients than in controls, and TRBV5-6, TRBV5-1 and TRBV20-1 were among these. Same-batch preparations were strongly co-clustered by F measure. Controls significantly exceeded multiple sclerosis patients in normalized Chao1 diversity.

The TCR beta cDNA libraries carried unique molecular identifiers. The yield from around 1 to 10 million T cells was approximately 500,000 cDNA molecules in total. TCRdb used MiXCR to reprocess the PCR reads, holding one entry per CDR3 protein. The data show about 460,000 distinct CDR3 sequences, around 40% seen once. V shed 5 bases and J shed 1 base, with 14 bases lying between them. This CDR3 is 15 amino acids long. CDR1 is MNHEY and CDR2 is SVGAGI in the germline V gene. A word on this clonotype: Its target is unknown.

The sequenced sample consisted of blood. The sequence came from a girl aged 10 to 17 with multiple sclerosis. The chain employs TRBV6-5 and TRBJ1-1; TRBD1 might be the D (5 bases). The CDR3 spells CASSPSGQGNTEAFF. The DNA of the CDR3 is TGTGCCAGCAGTCCCTCTGGGCAGGGGAACACTGAAGCTTTCTTT.